This is a list of T cell receptor beta chains from one sample in a study of control samples from healthy donors and cancer patients. Data came from immunoSEQ multiplex PCR; TCRdb stores just in-frame clones and leaves some out. Of some 130,000 clones in the sample, 90% are singletons; the top ten hold 2% to 3%. The sequencing input was blood. These TCRs come from a man aged 35-49 years in good health. Each CDR3 is given with its conserved first and last residue. The order of the fields is V gene, J gene, D gene, clone size, CDR3 protein, CDR3 DNA. D genes are given only for firm matches. Clone size appears in some rows only: once, few, many, or a class for an expanded clone.

v_gene: TRBV5-6; j_gene: TRBJ2-5; d_gene: .; abundance: .; CDR3aa: CASSDTGVKETQYF; CDR3nt: TGTGCCAGCAGCGACACGGGAGTTAAGGAGACCCAGTACTTC
v_gene: TRBV28; j_gene: TRBJ1-4; d_gene: TRBD1; abundance: once; CDR3aa: CASTLGQGRGEKLFF; CDR3nt: TGTGCCAGCACCCTCGGACAGGGGAGAGGAGAAAAACTGTTTTTT
v_gene: TRBV5-4; j_gene: TRBJ2-3; d_gene: TRBD2; abundance: .; CDR3aa: CASSFGGGGTDTQYF; CDR3nt: TGTGCCAGCAGTTTCGGCGGGGGAGGAACAGATACGCAGTATTTT
v_gene: TRBV5-5; j_gene: TRBJ2-1; d_gene: .; abundance: .; CDR3aa: CASSLGAPNEQFF; CDR3nt: TGTGCCAGCAGCTTGGGTGCTCCCAATGAGCAGTTCTTC
v_gene: TRBV18; j_gene: TRBJ1-1; d_gene: .; abundance: once; CDR3aa: CASSPNMVIEGTEAFF; CDR3nt: TGTGCCAGCTCACCAAATATGGTGATCGAGGGCACTGAAGCTTTCTTT
v_gene: TRBV2; j_gene: TRBJ1-1; d_gene: .; abundance: .; CDR3aa: CAAESGTANTEAFF; CDR3nt: TGTGCCGCTGAGAGCGGGACGGCGAACACTGAAGCTTTCTTT
v_gene: TRBV5-1; j_gene: TRBJ1-3; d_gene: .; abundance: .; CDR3aa: CASSLASAGNTIYF; CDR3nt: TGCGCCAGCAGCTTGGCCTCCGCTGGAAACACCATATATTTT
v_gene: TRBV7-2; j_gene: TRBJ1-2; d_gene: TRBD1; abundance: .; CDR3aa: CASSLFSGGPSGYTF; CDR3nt: TGTGCCAGCAGCTTATTTTCAGGGGGGCCGAGTGGCTACACCTTC
v_gene: TRBV4-2; j_gene: TRBJ1-2; d_gene: TRBD1; abundance: .; CDR3aa: CASRPGTGEGYTF; CDR3nt: TGTGCCAGCAGACCCGGGACAGGGGAAGGCTACACCTTC
v_gene: TRBV19; j_gene: TRBJ2-2; d_gene: .; abundance: once; CDR3aa: CASSVQGFRELFF; CDR3nt: TGTGCCAGTAGTGTGCAGGGGTTTCGGGAGCTGTTTTTT
v_gene: TRBV5-5; j_gene: TRBJ1-5; d_gene: .; abundance: .; CDR3aa: CASSFASGGQPQHF; CDR3nt: TGTGCCAGCAGCTTTGCAAGCGGTGGTCAGCCCCAGCATTTT
v_gene: TRBV5-4; j_gene: TRBJ1-6; d_gene: .; abundance: .; CDR3aa: CASSEGGVLNSPLHF; CDR3nt: TGTGCCAGCAGCGAAGGCGGGGTTTTGAATTCACCCCTCCACTTT
v_gene: TRBV24-1; j_gene: TRBJ2-5; d_gene: .; abundance: .; CDR3aa: CATSDPMNQGRSETQYF; CDR3nt: TGTGCCACCAGTGATCCGATGAACCAGGGGAGGTCGGAGACCCAGTACTTC
v_gene: TRBV7-2; j_gene: TRBJ2-5; d_gene: TRBD2; abundance: .; CDR3aa: CASSLGIAGRPYF; CDR3nt: TGTGCCAGCAGCTTAGGTATAGCGGGGCGCCCTTACTTC
v_gene: TRBV5-6; j_gene: TRBJ2-1; d_gene: .; abundance: .; CDR3aa: CASSFRGSYNEQFF; CDR3nt: TGTGCCAGCAGCTTTAGGGGCTCCTACAATGAGCAGTTCTTC
v_gene: TRBV7-7; j_gene: TRBJ1-4; d_gene: .; abundance: .; CDR3aa: CASSLGPGVREKLFF; CDR3nt: TGTGCTAGCAGCTTGGGCCCCGGGGTCCGGGAAAAACTGTTTTTT
v_gene: TRBV28; j_gene: TRBJ1-5; d_gene: .; abundance: once; CDR3aa: CASTIGGSSSNQPQHF; CDR3nt: TGTGCCAGCACTATAGGGGGGTCTTCGAGCAATCAGCCCCAGCATTTT
v_gene: TRBV5-1; j_gene: TRBJ2-7; d_gene: .; abundance: .; CDR3aa: CASSFFPGEDEQYF; CDR3nt: TGCGCCAGCAGCTTTTTCCCGGGAGAGGACGAGCAGTACTTC
v_gene: TRBV4-2; j_gene: TRBJ2-5; d_gene: TRBD2; abundance: .; CDR3aa: CASSLTGTSVRETQYF; CDR3nt: TGTGCCAGCAGCCTCACGGGGACTAGCGTAAGGGAGACCCAGTACTTC
v_gene: TRBV5-1; j_gene: TRBJ2-3; d_gene: .; abundance: .; CDR3aa: CASSLEVRRNTDTQYF; CDR3nt: TGCGCCAGCAGCTTGGAGGTCAGGCGAAACACAGATACGCAGTATTTT
v_gene: TRBV3-1/TRBV3-2; j_gene: TRBJ1-1; d_gene: .; abundance: .; CDR3aa: CASRDRFGNTEAFF; CDR3nt: TGTGCCAGCAGGGACAGATTCGGGAACACTGAAGCTTTCTTT
v_gene: TRBV5-1; j_gene: TRBJ2-5; d_gene: .; abundance: .; CDR3aa: CASSQEGSMGKTQYF; CDR3nt: TGCGCCAGCAGCCAGGAGGGGTCCATGGGAAAGACCCAGTACTTC
v_gene: TRBV27; j_gene: TRBJ2-1; d_gene: TRBD2; abundance: once; CDR3aa: CASSLRRGVEQFF; CDR3nt: TGTGCCAGCAGTTTGAGGCGGGGGGTTGAGCAGTTCTTC
v_gene: TRBV11-1; j_gene: TRBJ1-1; d_gene: .; abundance: .; CDR3aa: CASSLEWVWNTEAFF; CDR3nt: TGTGCCAGCAGCTTAGAGTGGGTTTGGAACACTGAAGCTTTCTTT
v_gene: TRBV5-1; j_gene: TRBJ2-2; d_gene: TRBD2; abundance: .; CDR3aa: CASSPSGGNTGELFF; CDR3nt: TGCGCCAGCAGCCCGAGCGGGGGGAACACCGGGGAGCTGTTTTTT
v_gene: TRBV5-1; j_gene: TRBJ2-1; d_gene: TRBD2; abundance: once; CDR3aa: CASSLVAGTYNEQFF; CDR3nt: TGCGCCAGCAGCTTGGTAGCGGGGACCTACAATGAGCAGTTCTTC
v_gene: TRBV18; j_gene: TRBJ1-4; d_gene: .; abundance: .; CDR3aa: CASSPNFGGNEKLFF; CDR3nt: TGTGCCAGCTCACCAAACTTCGGCGGGAATGAAAAACTGTTTTTT
v_gene: TRBV6-5; j_gene: TRBJ1-1; d_gene: TRBD1; abundance: .; CDR3aa: CASKRSGGTAEAFF; CDR3nt: TGTGCCAGCAAGAGATCAGGGGGAACAGCTGAAGCTTTCTTT
v_gene: TRBV11-1; j_gene: TRBJ1-1; d_gene: .; abundance: .; CDR3aa: CASSRGLGTEAFF; CDR3nt: TGTGCCAGCAGCCGGGGGTTGGGCACTGAAGCTTTCTTT
v_gene: TRBV6-5; j_gene: TRBJ2-7; d_gene: TRBD1; abundance: .; CDR3aa: CASRAGTGIHEQYF; CDR3nt: TGTGCCAGCAGGGCCGGGACAGGGATCCACGAGCAGTACTTC
v_gene: TRBV11-2; j_gene: TRBJ1-4; d_gene: .; abundance: .; CDR3aa: CASTVGTATNEKLFF; CDR3nt: TGTGCCAGCACCGTTGGTACAGCAACTAATGAAAAACTGTTTTTT
v_gene: TRBV25-1; j_gene: TRBJ2-5; d_gene: .; abundance: .; CDR3aa: CASSESRVMETQYF; CDR3nt: TGTGCCAGCAGTGAGTCCAGGGTTATGGAGACCCAGTACTTC
v_gene: TRBV5-4; j_gene: TRBJ2-5; d_gene: .; abundance: .; CDR3aa: CASSLAGGVGETQYF; CDR3nt: TGTGCCAGCAGCTTGGCCGGGGGCGTAGGAGAGACCCAGTACTTC
v_gene: TRBV7-8; j_gene: TRBJ2-2; d_gene: .; abundance: .; CDR3aa: CASSLGRTNTGELFF; CDR3nt: TGTGCCAGCAGCTTAGGCAGAACGAACACCGGGGAGCTGTTTTTT
v_gene: TRBV29-1; j_gene: TRBJ1-4; d_gene: .; abundance: .; CDR3aa: CSVKLREKLFF; CDR3nt: TGCAGCGTTAAATTGCGGGAAAAACTGTTTTTT
v_gene: TRBV21-1; j_gene: TRBJ2-7; d_gene: .; abundance: .; CDR3aa: CASSMGRSQYF; CDR3nt: TGTGCCAGCAGCATGGGAAGGTCCCAGTACTTC
v_gene: TRBV11-3; j_gene: TRBJ2-1; d_gene: TRBD2; abundance: .; CDR3aa: CASSLDGRGGLDEQFF; CDR3nt: TGTGCCAGCAGCTTAGATGGGCGGGGGGGCCTAGACGAGCAGTTCTTC
v_gene: TRBV5-6; j_gene: TRBJ1-4; d_gene: TRBD1; abundance: .; CDR3aa: CASSFDRVDEKLFF; CDR3nt: TGTGCCAGCAGCTTCGACAGGGTCGATGAAAAACTGTTTTTT
v_gene: TRBV21-1; j_gene: TRBJ1-6; d_gene: .; abundance: once; CDR3aa: CASQPGLNSPLHF; CDR3nt: TGTGCCAGCCAGCCAGGCTTAAATTCACCCCTCCACTTT
v_gene: TRBV5-6; j_gene: TRBJ1-3; d_gene: TRBD1; abundance: .; CDR3aa: CASQLTGTGDGNTIYF; CDR3nt: TGTGCCAGCCAACTAACCGGGACAGGGGACGGAAACACCATATATTTT
v_gene: TRBV5-1; j_gene: TRBJ1-2; d_gene: .; abundance: .; CDR3aa: CASSLHRGGSGYTF; CDR3nt: TGCGCCAGCAGCTTGCATCGGGGTGGAAGTGGCTACACCTTC
v_gene: TRBV30; j_gene: TRBJ1-3; d_gene: .; abundance: .; CDR3aa: CAWTGSGNTIYF; CDR3nt: TGTGCCTGGACAGGCTCTGGAAACACCATATATTTT
v_gene: TRBV29-1; j_gene: TRBJ2-3; d_gene: .; abundance: .; CDR3aa: CSVDVGDTQYF; CDR3nt: TGCAGCGTCGACGTAGGAGATACGCAGTATTTT
v_gene: TRBV19; j_gene: TRBJ2-7; d_gene: .; abundance: .; CDR3aa: CASSITVDREQYF; CDR3nt: TGTGCCAGTAGTATAACAGTGGACCGCGAGCAGTACTTC
v_gene: TRBV15; j_gene: TRBJ1-5; d_gene: .; abundance: .; CDR3aa: CATSKRYSNQPQHF; CDR3nt: TGTGCCACCAGCAAACGGTATAGCAATCAGCCCCAGCATTTT
v_gene: TRBV11-2; j_gene: TRBJ2-7; d_gene: .; abundance: .; CDR3aa: CASSLDLGNPYYEQYF; CDR3nt: TGTGCCAGCAGCTTAGACCTGGGGAATCCCTATTACGAGCAGTACTTC
v_gene: TRBV7-3; j_gene: TRBJ2-2; d_gene: TRBD1; abundance: .; CDR3aa: CASSRGQGGELFF; CDR3nt: TGTGCCAGCAGCCGAGGACAGGGCGGGGAGCTGTTTTTT
v_gene: TRBV10-3; j_gene: TRBJ2-5; d_gene: TRBD2; abundance: once; CDR3aa: CAISDTRLAGGGETQYF; CDR3nt: TGTGCCATCAGTGATACAAGACTAGCGGGGGGTGGAGAGACCCAGTACTTC
v_gene: TRBV10-3; j_gene: TRBJ2-1; d_gene: TRBD2; abundance: .; CDR3aa: CASSSGGRNEQFF; CDR3nt: TGTGCCAGCTCTAGCGGGGGGCGGAATGAGCAGTTCTTC
v_gene: TRBV6-6; j_gene: TRBJ2-5; d_gene: .; abundance: .; CDR3aa: CASSLQGGETQYF; CDR3nt: TGTGCCAGCAGTCTACAGGGTGGCGAGACCCAGTACTTC
v_gene: TRBV5-1; j_gene: TRBJ2-5; d_gene: .; abundance: .; CDR3aa: CASSLGLLGTQYF; CDR3nt: TGCGCCAGCAGCCTGGGACTTTTAGGGACCCAGTACTTC
v_gene: TRBV5-1; j_gene: TRBJ1-3; d_gene: .; abundance: .; CDR3aa: CASSLGRGGNTIYF; CDR3nt: TGCGCCAGCAGCTTGGGAAGGGGCGGAAACACCATATATTTT
v_gene: TRBV7-3; j_gene: TRBJ2-1; d_gene: TRBD2; abundance: .; CDR3aa: CASSFRSGGNNEQFF; CDR3nt: TGTGCCAGCAGCTTTCGTAGCGGGGGGAACAATGAGCAGTTCTTC